What follows are 15 T cell receptor beta chains derived from one specimen sequenced in a study of CD8+ T cells in alopecia areata. Following RNA extraction, reverse transcription yielded cDNA that acted as the sequencing template. Libraries were prepared by immunoSEQ multiplex PCR; TCRdb keeps only in-frame clonotypes and omits some of them. The repertoire consists of about 110,000 clones, with roughly 64% occurring once and the leading ten covering under 25%. The sequencing input was CD8+ T cells sorted from blood. The receptors were sampled from a human donor in good health.

This chain links TRBV5-6 with TRBJ2-2; D gene uncertain. Germline lookup yields CDR1 SGHDT and CDR2 YYEEEE. There are 14 residues in the CDR3. Trimming pared 4 bases from V and 1 base from J, leaving 8 bases between. This CDR3 reads CASSPGLNTGELFF. Here the CDR3 DNA reads TGTGCCAGCAGCCCCGGGCTGAACACCGGGGAGCTGTTTTTT.

The chain links TRBV6-4 to TRBJ2-2; TRBD2 is a possible D gene (7 bases). V was shortened by 2 bases and J by 3 bases, with 16 bases between the two germline ends. From germline, CDR1 is MRHNA and CDR2 SNTAGT. The CDR3 length is 17 residues. The CDR3 sequence: CASSDDGAGAHTGELFF. For the CDR3, the DNA is TGTGCCAGCAGTGACGACGGGGCGGGGGCCCACACCGGGGAGCTGTTTTTT.

The chain has TRBV4-2 and TRBJ2-2, with D tentatively TRBD1 or TRBD2 (5 bases each). CDR3 size: 14 residues. Between the trimmed V and J ends, which lost 0 bases and 7 bases, there was a span of 9 bases. Germline V gives CDR1 LGHNA, CDR2 YNFKEQ. The CDR3 reads CASSQDLGDGELFF. CDR3 sequence (DNA): TGTGCCAGCAGCCAAGATCTGGGGGACGGGGAGCTGTTTTTT.

The chain carries TRBV4-1 and TRBJ2-2; D is unresolved. V lost 0 bases and J lost 7, with 9 bases in between. The CDR3 has 14 amino acids. Germline V gene data show CDR1 as MGHRA and CDR2 as YSYEKL. The CDR3 loop reads CASSQDHGSGELFF. CDR3 bases: TGCGCCAGCAGCCAAGATCACGGTAGCGGGGAGCTGTTTTTT.

This clone was seen more than once but under ten times. V is TRBV6-4 and J is TRBJ2-2; D may match TRBD1 or TRBD2 (7 bases each). Trimming took off 6 bases at V and 1 base at J, with 12 bases between the two ends. The CDR3 is 15 amino acids. CDR1 and CDR2 (germline): MRHNA, SNTAGT. CDR3 coding DNA: TGTGCCAGCAGCCCAGGGGGGGTGAACACCGGGGAGCTGTTTTTT. Translation: CASSPGGVNTGELFF.

V usage is TRBV2 and J usage is TRBJ1-2, with D hard to call. The CDR3 extends over 13 amino acids. Germline V lookup: CDR1 SNHLY, CDR2 FYNNEI. The germline V and J ends were trimmed by 7 bases and 6 bases, with 15 bases remaining between them. The CDR3 reads CASTRNPGDGYTF. The CDR3 DNA reads TGTGCCAGCACCCGAAATCCGGGTGATGGCTACACCTTC.

This chain links TRBV7-8 with TRBJ1-2, with TRBD1 as a possible D gene (5 bases). The germline V and J ends were trimmed by 5 bases and 4 bases, with 20 bases remaining between them. Germline V gives CDR1 SGHVS, CDR2 FQNEAQ. The CDR3 runs to 16 residues. CDR3 DNA sequence: TGTGCCAGCAGCCAGGCCGGCAGGGCATACCGCTATGGCTACACCTTC. Translated: CASSQAGRAYRYGYTF.

This clone was found many times. The chain is built from TRBV2 and TRBJ1-5; D is undetermined. The CDR3 covers 15 residues. CDR1 and CDR2 from the germline V gene are SNHLY and FYNNEI. V was shortened by 5 bases and J by 3 bases, with 14 bases between the two germline ends. As DNA, the CDR3 is TGTGCCAGCAGTTTATTGGGAGCCATCAATCAGCCCCAGCATTTT. Protein product: CASSLLGAINQPQHF.

V is TRBV13 and J is TRBJ2-3; the D is unclear. CDR3 length equals 13 residues. Germline V lookup: CDR1 PRHDT, CDR2 FYEKMQ (reference sequence). V lost 0 bases and J 4 bases, leaving 5 bases between the germline ends. The DNA for the CDR3 is TGTGCCAGCAGCTTAGGCCGCTCAGATACGCAGTATTTT. Translation gives CASSLGRSDTQYF.

This chain links TRBV5-7 with TRBJ1-5; possibly TRBD1 for D (6 bases). TRBV5-7 is sorted into the ORF group, with uncertain function. This CDR3 is 15 amino acids long. V was trimmed by 5 bases and J by 5 bases, leaving 17 bases between them. CDR3 nucleotides: TGTGCCAGCAGGGCAAAGCGGCGGGGGCATCAGCCCCAGCATTTT. Translating gives CASRAKRRGHQPQHF.

This clone appeared a few times. The V call is TRBV10-2, the J call TRBJ1-2; TRBD1 is a possible D gene (5 bases). Trimming took off 4 bases at V and 7 bases at J, with 16 bases between the two ends. The CDR3 consists of 14 residues. CDR1 is WSHSY and CDR2 is SAAADI in the germline V gene. The CDR3 loop is CASSVGWGESGYTF. The CDR3 DNA follows: TGCGCCAGCAGTGTTGGTTGGGGCGAGAGTGGCTACACCTTC.

This clone was counted a few times. The rearrangement uses TRBV5-4 and TRBJ2-7, with D unresolved. V was cut by 6 bases and J by 5 bases, with 15 bases left in between. From germline, CDR1 is SGHNT and CDR2 YYREEE (reference sequence). The CDR3 spans 13 residues. Here the CDR3 DNA reads TGTGCCAGCACCCCCGAGGTGGGCAACGAGCAGTACTTC. It encodes CASTPEVGNEQYF.

This sequence joins TRBV13 and TRBJ2-5; a weak D match, TRBD2 (6 bases). V gave up 0 bases and J gave up 5 bases, with 13 bases separating them. From germline, CDR1 is PRHDT and CDR2 FYEKMQ (reference sequence). The CDR3 totals 15 residues. The CDR3 is CASSLGGLLGETQYF. Here the CDR3 DNA reads TGTGCCAGCAGCTTAGGCGGACTACTTGGCGAGACCCAGTACTTC.

The V call is TRBV7-9, the J call TRBJ2-1; the match to TRBD1 covers 9 bases. In germline, CDR1 is SEHNR, CDR2 FQNEAQ (reference sequence). The CDR3 length is 14 residues. The J segment lost 9 bases and the V segment lost 1 base, leaving 4 bases of the junction unmatched. The CDR3 reads CASSLVQGASEQFF. In nucleotides, the CDR3 is TGTGCCAGCAGCTTAGTACAGGGGGCGAGTGAGCAGTTCTTC.

V gene TRBV10-2 combines with J gene TRBJ2-3; weak D call: TRBD1 (5 bases). In germline, CDR1 is WSHSY, CDR2 SAAADI. V shed 2 bases and J shed 6 bases, with 15 bases lying between them. This CDR3 spans 15 amino acids. The CDR3 loop is CASSEEAGWVDTQYF. CDR3 coding DNA: TGCGCCAGCAGTGAGGAGGCAGGGTGGGTGGATACGCAGTATTTT.